The sequence of this T cell receptor beta chain was determined in a study of Ad26.COV2.S vaccination and SARS-CoV-2 variants. Findings and limits, study-wide: The TCR-based breadth and depth measures might underestimate overall T cell responses.

The treatment was: around 19 received Ad26.COV2.S at low or high dose, single or two shots; about 5 received placebo; per-sample allocation not given. Day 63 following the first vaccine or placebo injection was when the samples were taken. An 18-55-year-old adult in Boston served as donor. V dropped 5 bases and J dropped 6; count of bases not matched to a gene: 6. CDR3 length: 15 residues. The germline CDR1 and CDR2 sequences are LNHDA and SQIVND (reference sequence). Of note for this clone: What it recognizes is unknown.

Assay used: immunoSEQ multiplex PCR; TCRdb lists only in-frame clones, some missing. The profile shows under 550,000 clones, 80% to 95% of them singletons. The chain uses TRBV19 and TRBJ2-1; TRBD2 aligns across 11 bases. The source material was peripheral blood, sampled in a trial of Ad26.COV2.S vaccine versus placebo. This clonotype was sampled from a person aged 18 to 65 who received the Ad26.COV2.S COVID-19 vaccine or a placebo. The CDR3 here is CASSLTSGRGNEQFF. CDR3 coding DNA: TGTGCCAGTAGTCTCACTAGCGGGAGAGGCAATGAGCAGTTCTTC.